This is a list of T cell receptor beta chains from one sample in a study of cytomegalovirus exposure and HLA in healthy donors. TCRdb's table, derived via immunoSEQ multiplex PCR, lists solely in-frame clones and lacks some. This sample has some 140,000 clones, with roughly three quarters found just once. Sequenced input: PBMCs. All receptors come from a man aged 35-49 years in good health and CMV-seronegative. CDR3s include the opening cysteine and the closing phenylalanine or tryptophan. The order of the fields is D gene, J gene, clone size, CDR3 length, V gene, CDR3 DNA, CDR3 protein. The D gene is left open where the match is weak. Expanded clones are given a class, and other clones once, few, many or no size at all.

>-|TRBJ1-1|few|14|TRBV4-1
TGCGCCAGCAGCCATGGAAAAGGGAGCACTGAAGCTTTCTTT
CASSHGKGSTEAFF
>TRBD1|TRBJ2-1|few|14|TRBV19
TGTGCCAGTAGTAGACAGGGGGTATTCAATGAGCAGTTCTTC
CASSRQGVFNEQFF
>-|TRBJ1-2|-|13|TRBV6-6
TGTGCCAGCAGCCCCCCGGGGGGGAGAGGCTACACCTTC
CASSPPGGRGYTF
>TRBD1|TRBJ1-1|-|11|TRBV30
TGTGCCTGGAGTGGGACAGGGTTGTCTTTCTTT
CAWSGTGLSFF
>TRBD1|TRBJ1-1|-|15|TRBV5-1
TGCGCCAGCAGCTGGGGACAGGGCCTGGCCACTGAAGCTTTCTTT
CASSWGQGLATEAFF
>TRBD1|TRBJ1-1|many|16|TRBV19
TGTGCCAGTAGTCCCAGACAGGGGGTCTGGAACACTGAAGCTTTCTTT
CASSPRQGVWNTEAFF
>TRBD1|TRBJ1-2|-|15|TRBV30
TGTGCCTGGATCCGGACAAGGGACAGCCGCTATGGCTACACCTTC
CAWIRTRDSRYGYTF
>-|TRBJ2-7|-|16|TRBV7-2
TGTGCCAGCAGCCCTAGCTTCGGGAGTATTTCCTACGAGCAGTACTTC
CASSPSFGSISYEQYF
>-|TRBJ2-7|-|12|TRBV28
TGTGCCAGCAGACTTAGCGCTGGGGAGCAGTACTTC
CASRLSAGEQYF
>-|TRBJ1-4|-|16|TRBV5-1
TGCGCCAGCAGCCCTTCGCTACAGGGACTAGGAGAAAAACTGTTTTTT
CASSPSLQGLGEKLFF